Listed here is a single TCR beta chain. The data stem from a study of sequential checkpoint blockade in melanoma. Study context: Arm A got nivolumab then ipilimumab; arm B the reverse, 1:1. After both sequences, patients received maintenance nivolumab.

Treatment defined: randomized to nivolumab then ipilimumab (arm A) or the reverse (arm B). DNA-damaging chemotherapy had not been given to any patient beforehand. Sorted cells were live CD3+CD8+, lacking CD19 and CD56, from PBMCs. Unmatched junction bases numbered 8, after V lost 4 bases and J lost 5 bases. The V gene's germline CDR1 is SGDLS and CDR2 YYNGEE. The CDR3 spans 14 residues. TCRdb's table, derived via immunoSEQ multiplex PCR, lists solely in-frame clones and lacks some. The sample carries 7,000 to 8,500 clones, 50% to 75% recorded once. J is TRBJ2-7 and V is TRBV9; 8 nucleotides match TRBD1. The receptor comes from a human donor with melanoma. The sequencing used CD8+ T cells sorted from blood (inferred from file names), collected from a patient given nivolumab and ipilimumab in sequence. CDR3 in DNA: TGTGCCAGCAGCACCGGACAGGGCTTAGACGAGCAGTACTTC. Amino acid sequence: CASSTGQGLDEQYF.